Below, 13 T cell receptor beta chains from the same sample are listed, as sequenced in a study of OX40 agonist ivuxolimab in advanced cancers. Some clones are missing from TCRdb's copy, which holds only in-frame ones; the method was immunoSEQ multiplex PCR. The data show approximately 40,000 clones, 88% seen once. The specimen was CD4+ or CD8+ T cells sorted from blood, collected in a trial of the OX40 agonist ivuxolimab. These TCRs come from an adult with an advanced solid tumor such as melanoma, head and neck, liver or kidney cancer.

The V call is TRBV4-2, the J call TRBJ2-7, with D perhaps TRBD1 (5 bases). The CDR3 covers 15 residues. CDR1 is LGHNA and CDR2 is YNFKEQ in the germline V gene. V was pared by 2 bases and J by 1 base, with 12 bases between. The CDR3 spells CASSQWGPWSYEQYF. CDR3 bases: TGTGCCAGCAGCCAATGGGGCCCTTGGTCCTACGAGCAGTACTTC.

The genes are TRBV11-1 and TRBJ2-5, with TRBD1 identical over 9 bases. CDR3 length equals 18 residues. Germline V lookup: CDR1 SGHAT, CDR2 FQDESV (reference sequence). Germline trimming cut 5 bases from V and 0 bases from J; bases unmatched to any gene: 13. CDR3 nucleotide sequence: TGTGCCAGCAGCGCGTCCCGGGACAGGGAGGGTTACCAAGAGACCCAGTACTTC. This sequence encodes CASSASRDREGYQETQYF.

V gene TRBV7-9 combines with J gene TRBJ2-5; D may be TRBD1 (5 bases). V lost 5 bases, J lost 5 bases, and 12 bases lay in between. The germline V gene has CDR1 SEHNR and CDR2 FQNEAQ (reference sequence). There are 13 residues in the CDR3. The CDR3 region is CASSGRVVETQYF. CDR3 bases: TGTGCCAGCAGCGGCAGGGTCGTGGAGACCCAGTACTTC.

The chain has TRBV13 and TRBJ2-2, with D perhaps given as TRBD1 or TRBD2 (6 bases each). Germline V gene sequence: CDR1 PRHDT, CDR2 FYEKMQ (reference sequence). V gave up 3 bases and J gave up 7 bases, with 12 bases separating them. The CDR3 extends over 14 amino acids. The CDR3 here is CASSLWGAGGELFF. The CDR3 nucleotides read TGTGCCAGCAGCTTGTGGGGGGCTGGCGGGGAGCTGTTTTTT.

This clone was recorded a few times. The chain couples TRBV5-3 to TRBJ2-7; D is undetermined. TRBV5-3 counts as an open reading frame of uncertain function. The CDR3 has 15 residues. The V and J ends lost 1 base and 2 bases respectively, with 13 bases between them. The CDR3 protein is CARSLYRFETYEQYF. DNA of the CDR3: TGTGCCAGAAGCTTGTATCGTTTCGAGACCTACGAGCAGTACTTC.

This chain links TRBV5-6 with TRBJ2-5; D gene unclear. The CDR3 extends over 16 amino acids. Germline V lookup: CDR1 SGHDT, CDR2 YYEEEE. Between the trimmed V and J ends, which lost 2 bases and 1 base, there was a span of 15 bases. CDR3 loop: CASSFGAPWAQETQYF. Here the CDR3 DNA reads TGTGCCAGCAGCTTTGGCGCTCCCTGGGCCCAAGAGACCCAGTACTTC.

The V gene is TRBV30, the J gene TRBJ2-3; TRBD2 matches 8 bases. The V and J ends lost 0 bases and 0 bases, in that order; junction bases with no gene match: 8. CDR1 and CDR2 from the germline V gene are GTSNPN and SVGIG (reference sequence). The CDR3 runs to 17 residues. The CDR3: CAWSVLETSASTDTQYF. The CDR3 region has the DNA TGTGCCTGGAGTGTTTTGGAGACTAGCGCTAGCACAGATACGCAGTATTTT.

The CDR3 loop reads CASRLAGAGEQYF. The DNA of the CDR3 is TGTGCCAGCAGACTAGCGGGAGCCGGCGAGCAGTACTTC. The chain couples TRBV5-6 to TRBJ2-7; 11 nucleotides align to TRBD2. Trimming took 5 bases from V and 6 from J; bases not matched to a gene: 4. CDR3 length: 13 amino acids. The germline V gene has CDR1 SGHDT and CDR2 YYEEEE.

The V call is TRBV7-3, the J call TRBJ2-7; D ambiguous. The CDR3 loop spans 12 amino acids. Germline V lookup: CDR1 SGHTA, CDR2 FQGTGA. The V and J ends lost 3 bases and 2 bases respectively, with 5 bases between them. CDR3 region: CASSLSPYEQYF. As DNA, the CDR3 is TGTGCCAGCAGCTTGTCCCCCTACGAGCAGTACTTC.

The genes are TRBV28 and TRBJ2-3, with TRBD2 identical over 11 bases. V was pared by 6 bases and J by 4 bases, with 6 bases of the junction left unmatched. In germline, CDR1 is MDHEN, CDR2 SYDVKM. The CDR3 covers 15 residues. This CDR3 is CASRLAGGPPDTQYF. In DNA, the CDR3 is TGTGCCAGCAGATTAGCGGGAGGGCCCCCAGATACGCAGTATTTT.

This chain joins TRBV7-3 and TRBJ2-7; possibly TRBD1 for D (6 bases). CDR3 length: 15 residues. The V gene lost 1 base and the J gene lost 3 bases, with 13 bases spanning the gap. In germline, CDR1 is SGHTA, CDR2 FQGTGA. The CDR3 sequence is CASSLNPGQFYEQYF. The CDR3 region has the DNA TGTGCCAGCAGCTTAAACCCGGGACAATTCTACGAGCAGTACTTC. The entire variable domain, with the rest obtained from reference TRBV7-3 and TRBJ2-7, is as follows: GAGVSQTPSNKVTEKGKYVELRCDPISGHTALYWYRQSLGQGPEFLIYFQGTGAADDSGLPNDRFFAVRPEGSVSTLKIQRTERGDSAVYLCASSLNPGQFYEQYFGPGTRLTVT.

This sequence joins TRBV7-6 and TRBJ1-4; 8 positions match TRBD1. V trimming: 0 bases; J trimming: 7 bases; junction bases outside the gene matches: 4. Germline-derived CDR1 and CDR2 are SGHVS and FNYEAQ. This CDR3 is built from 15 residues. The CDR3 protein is CASSLAGTGGEKLFF. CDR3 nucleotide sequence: TGTGCCAGCAGCTTAGCCGGGACAGGCGGTGAAAAACTGTTTTTT.

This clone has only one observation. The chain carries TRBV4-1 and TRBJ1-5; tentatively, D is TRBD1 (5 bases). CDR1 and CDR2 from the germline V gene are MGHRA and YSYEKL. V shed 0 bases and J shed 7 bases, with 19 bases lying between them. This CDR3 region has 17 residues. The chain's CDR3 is CASSQDPLGGERQPQHF. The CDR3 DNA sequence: TGCGCCAGCAGCCAAGATCCATTGGGGGGGGAAAGGCAGCCCCAGCATTTT.